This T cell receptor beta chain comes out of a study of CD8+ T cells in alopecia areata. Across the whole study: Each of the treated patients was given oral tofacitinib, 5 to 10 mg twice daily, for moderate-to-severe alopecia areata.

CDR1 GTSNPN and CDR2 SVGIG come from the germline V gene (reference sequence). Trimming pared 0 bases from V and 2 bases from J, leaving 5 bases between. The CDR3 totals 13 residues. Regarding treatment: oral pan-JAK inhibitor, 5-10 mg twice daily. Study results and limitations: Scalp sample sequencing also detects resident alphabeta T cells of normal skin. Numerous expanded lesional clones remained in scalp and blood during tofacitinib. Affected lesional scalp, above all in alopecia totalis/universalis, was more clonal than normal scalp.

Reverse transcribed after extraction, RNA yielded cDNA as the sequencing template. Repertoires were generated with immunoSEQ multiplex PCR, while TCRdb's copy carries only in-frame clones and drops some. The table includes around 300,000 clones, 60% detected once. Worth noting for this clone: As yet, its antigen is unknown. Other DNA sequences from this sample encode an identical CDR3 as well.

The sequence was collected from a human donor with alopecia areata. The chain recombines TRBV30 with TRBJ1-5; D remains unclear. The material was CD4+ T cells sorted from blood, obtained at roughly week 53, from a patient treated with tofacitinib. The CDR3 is CAWSVTGNQPQHF. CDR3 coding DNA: TGTGCCTGGAGTGTAACGGGCAATCAGCCCCAGCATTTT.